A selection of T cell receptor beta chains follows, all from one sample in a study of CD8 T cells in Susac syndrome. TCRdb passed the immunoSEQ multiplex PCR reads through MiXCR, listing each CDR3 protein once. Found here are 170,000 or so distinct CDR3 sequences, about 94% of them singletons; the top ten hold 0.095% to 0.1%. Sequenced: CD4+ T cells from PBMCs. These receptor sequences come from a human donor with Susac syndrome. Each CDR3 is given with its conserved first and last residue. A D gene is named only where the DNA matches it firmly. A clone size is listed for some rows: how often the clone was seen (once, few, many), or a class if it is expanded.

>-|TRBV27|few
CASSLYSHTEAFF
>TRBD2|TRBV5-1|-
CASSLEASGGTDTQYF
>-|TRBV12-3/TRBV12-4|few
CASSLTNEQFF
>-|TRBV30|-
CAWIGVDTQYF
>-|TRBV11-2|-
CASTPRGTAGNTIYF
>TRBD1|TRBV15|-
CATSSATGRIGETQYF
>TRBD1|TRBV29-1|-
CSVEEDRNEKLFF
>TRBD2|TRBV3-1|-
CASSQGLAGGRETQYF
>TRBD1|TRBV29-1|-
CSVAQGGLDGYTF
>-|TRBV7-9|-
CASSLVITGPGDEQYF
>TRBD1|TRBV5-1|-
CASSLGQGARGTEAFF
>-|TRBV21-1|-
CASSPQNKSSASSGANVLTF
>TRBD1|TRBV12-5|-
CASGYGTGEETQYF
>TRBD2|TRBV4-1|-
CASSRRLAGGTQAETQYF
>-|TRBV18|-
CASSPRLQETQYF
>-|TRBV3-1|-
CASSTRGTPYEQYF
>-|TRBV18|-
CASSPPMGLLKGWTEAFF
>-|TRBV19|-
CASSPQGGQPQHF
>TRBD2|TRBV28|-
CASSPFGGSGDNEQFF
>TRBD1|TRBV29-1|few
CSAGTGGYEQYF
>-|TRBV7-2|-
CASSLMPVNSPLHF
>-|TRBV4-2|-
CASSQDVRGLFNTEAFF
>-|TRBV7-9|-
CASSLGGQRGGYTF
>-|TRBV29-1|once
CSAGDFNQPQHF
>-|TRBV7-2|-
CASSLAWVSGANVLTF
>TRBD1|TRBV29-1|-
CSVPGQGTDTQYF
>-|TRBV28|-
CASSFLWENKNIQYF